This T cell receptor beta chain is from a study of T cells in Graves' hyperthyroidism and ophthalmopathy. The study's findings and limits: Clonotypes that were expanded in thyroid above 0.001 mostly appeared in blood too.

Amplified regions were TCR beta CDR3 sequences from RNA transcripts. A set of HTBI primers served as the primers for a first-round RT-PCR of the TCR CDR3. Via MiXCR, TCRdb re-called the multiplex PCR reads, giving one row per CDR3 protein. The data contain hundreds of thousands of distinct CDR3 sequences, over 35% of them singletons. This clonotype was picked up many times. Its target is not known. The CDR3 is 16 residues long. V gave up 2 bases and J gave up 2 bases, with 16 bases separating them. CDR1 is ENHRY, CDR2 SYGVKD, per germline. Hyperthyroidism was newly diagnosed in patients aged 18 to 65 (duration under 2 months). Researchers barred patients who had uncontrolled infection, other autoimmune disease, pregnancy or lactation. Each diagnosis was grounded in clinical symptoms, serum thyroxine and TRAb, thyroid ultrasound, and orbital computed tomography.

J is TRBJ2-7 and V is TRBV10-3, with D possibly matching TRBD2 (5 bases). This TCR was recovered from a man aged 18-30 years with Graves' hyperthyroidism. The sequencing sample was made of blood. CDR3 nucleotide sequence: TGTGCCATCAGTGAGACAATAGCCGGACTCACCTACGAGCAGTACTTC. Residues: CAISETIAGLTYEQYF.